This T cell receptor beta chain is from a study of control samples from healthy donors and cancer patients (dated by TCRdb to the early 2020s). Library preparation was by the immunoSEQ multiplex PCR assay. The clones in this table, taken by TCRdb from immuneACCESS, are in-frame only. Not every clone is retained; where verified, under half of the shortfall comes from an unresolved V gene, and the cause of the rest is unknown. Present in this sample are roughly 130,000 clones, roughly 90% of which were seen just once. More than 2.5% of the sample comes from the top ten. On this clone itself: The antigen this receptor binds is unknown. No base quality values were provided; no much bigger clone lies one nucleotide off.

Taken from the germline V gene (reference sequence), the CDR1 and CDR2 loops are SEHNR and FQNEAQ. The V end gives up 5 bases and the J end 8 bases, leaving 6 bases in the junction not matched to a gene. Including the terminal cysteine and phenylalanine, the CDR3 comprises 14 residues. Here the CDR3 DNA is all that survives: 42 bases in frame from base 1. In this chain, TRBV7-9 is recombined with TRBJ2-1, and 10 junctional nucleotides match TRBD1. Sample: blood. The TCR was taken from a man aged 50-60 years in good health. The CDR3 reads CASSPGTGVDEQFF. The sequence in DNA is TGTGCCAGCAGCCCCGGGACAGGGGTTGATGAGCAGTTCTTC.